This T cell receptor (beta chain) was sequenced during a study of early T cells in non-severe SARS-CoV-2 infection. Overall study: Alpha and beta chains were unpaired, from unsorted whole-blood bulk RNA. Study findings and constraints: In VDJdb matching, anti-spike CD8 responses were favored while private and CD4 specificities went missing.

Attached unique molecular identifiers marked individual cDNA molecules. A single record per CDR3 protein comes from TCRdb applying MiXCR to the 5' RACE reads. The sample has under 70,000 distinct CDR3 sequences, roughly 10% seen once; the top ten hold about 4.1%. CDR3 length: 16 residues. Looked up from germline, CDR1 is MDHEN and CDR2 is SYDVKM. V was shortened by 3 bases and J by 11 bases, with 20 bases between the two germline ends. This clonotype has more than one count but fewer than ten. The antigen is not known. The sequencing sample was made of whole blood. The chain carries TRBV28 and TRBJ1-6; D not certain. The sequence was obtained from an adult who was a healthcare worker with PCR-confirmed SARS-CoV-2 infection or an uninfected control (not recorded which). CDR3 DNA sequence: TGTGCCAGCAGTTTGACCGTGTGGTGGACCTCGGCACCCCTCCACTTT. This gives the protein CASSLTVWWTSAPLHF.